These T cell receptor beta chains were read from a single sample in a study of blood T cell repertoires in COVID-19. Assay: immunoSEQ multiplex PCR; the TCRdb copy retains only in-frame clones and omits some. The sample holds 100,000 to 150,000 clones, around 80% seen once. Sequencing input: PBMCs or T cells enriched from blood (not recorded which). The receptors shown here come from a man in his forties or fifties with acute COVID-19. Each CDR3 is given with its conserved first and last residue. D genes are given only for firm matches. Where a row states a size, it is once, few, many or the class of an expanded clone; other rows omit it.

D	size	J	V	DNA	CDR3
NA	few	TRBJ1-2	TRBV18	TGTGCCAGCTCACAGGCAGGGGACCCCTCTAACTATGGCTACACCTTC	CASSQAGDPSNYGYTF
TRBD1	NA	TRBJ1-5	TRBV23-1	TGCGCCAGCAGTCCAATAGACAGGGTTCCTTGCAATCAGCCCCAGCATTTT	CASSPIDRVPCNQPQHF
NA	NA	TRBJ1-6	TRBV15	TGTGCCACCAGCAACCAGGAAGATTCACCCCTCCACTTT	CATSNQEDSPLHF
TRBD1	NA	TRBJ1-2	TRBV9	TGTGCCAGCAGCTTTGGGGGACAGGTCTATGGCTACACCTTC	CASSFGGQVYGYTF
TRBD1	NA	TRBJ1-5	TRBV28	TGTGCCAGCAGCTTAGGACAGGGGGTCACTAATCAGCCCCAGCATTTT	CASSLGQGVTNQPQHF
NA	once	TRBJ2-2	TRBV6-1	TGTGCCAGCAGTGAATATCGAGGGACCGGGGAGCTGTTTTTT	CASSEYRGTGELFF
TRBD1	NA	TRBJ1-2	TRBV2	TGTGCCAGGGACAAGGGGGCGCGGAATGGCTACACCTTC	CARDKGARNGYTF
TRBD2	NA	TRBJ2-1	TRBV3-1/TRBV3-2	TGTGCCAGCAGCCCCTGGCGGGGCGGGAGGGGTAGCAATGAGCAGTTCTTC	CASSPWRGGRGSNEQFF
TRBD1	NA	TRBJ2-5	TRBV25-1	TGTGCCAGCAGTGCGACAGGGTTTCGGGAGACCCAGTACTTC	CASSATGFRETQYF
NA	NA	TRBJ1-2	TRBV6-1	TGTGCCAGCAGTGACCCCGACAGGTACTATGGCTACACCTTC	CASSDPDRYYGYTF